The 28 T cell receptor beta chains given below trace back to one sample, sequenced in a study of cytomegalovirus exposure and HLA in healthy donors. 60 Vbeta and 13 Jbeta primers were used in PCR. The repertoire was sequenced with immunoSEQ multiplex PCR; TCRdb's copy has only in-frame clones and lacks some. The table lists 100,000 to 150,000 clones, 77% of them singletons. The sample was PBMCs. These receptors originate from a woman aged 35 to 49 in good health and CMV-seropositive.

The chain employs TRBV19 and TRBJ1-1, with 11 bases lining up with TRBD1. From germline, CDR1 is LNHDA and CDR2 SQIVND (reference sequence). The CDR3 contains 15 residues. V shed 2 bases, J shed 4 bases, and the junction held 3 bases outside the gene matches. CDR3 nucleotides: TGTGCCAGTAGTATACGGGGGACAGGGGGCACTGAAGCTTTCTTT. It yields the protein CASSIRGTGGTEAFF.

The CDR3 DNA is TGTGCCAGCAGCCGTCCTAGCGGACAAGAGACCCAGTACTTC. Protein: CASSRPSGQETQYF. The V call is TRBV2, the J call TRBJ2-5; the match to TRBD2 covers 7 bases. The germline V gene encodes CDR1 SNHLY and CDR2 FYNNEI. This CDR3 has 14 amino acids. V shed 6 bases and J 2 bases; nucleotides not matched to a gene: 6. Looking up the rest from reference TRBV2 and TRBJ2-5 gives the full variable domain: EPEVTQTPSHQVTQMGQEVILRCVPISNHLYFYWYRQILGQKVEFLVSFYNNEISEKSEIFDDQFSVERPDGSNFTLKIRSTKLEDSAMYFCASSRPSGQETQYFGPGTRLLVL.

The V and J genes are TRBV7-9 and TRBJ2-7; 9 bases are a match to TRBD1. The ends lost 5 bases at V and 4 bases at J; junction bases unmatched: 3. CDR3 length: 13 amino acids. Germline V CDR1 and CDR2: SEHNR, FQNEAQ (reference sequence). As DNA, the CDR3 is TGTGCCAGCAGCCTAGACAGGGGGTACGAGCAGTACTTC. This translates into CASSLDRGYEQYF. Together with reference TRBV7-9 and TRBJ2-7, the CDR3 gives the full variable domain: DTGVSQNPRHKITKRGQNVTFRCDPISEHNRLYWYRQTLGQGPEFLTYFQNEAQLEKSRLLSDRFSAERPKGSFSTLEIQRTEQGDSAMYLCASSLDRGYEQYFGPGTRLTVT.

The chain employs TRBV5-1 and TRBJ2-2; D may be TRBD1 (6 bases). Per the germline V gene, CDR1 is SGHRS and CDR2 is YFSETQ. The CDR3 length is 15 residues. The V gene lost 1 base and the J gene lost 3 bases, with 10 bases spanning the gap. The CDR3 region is CASSLQGSYTGELFF. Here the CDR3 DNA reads TGCGCCAGCAGCTTGCAGGGGTCATACACCGGGGAGCTGTTTTTT.

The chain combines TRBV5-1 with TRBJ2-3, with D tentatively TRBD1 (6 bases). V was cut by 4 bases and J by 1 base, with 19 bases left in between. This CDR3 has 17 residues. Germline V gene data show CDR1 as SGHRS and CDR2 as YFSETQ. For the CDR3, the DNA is TGCGCCAGCAGCCCAGGGGCTTCGGGACGCCGCACAGATACGCAGTATTTT. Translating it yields CASSPGASGRRTDTQYF.

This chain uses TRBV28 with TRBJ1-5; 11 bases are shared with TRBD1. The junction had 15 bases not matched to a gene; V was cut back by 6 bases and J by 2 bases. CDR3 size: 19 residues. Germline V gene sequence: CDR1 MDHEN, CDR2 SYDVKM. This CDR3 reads CASRLFRDRGLLGNQPQHF. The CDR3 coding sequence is TGTGCCAGCAGACTTTTCCGGGACAGGGGGTTGTTGGGCAATCAGCCCCAGCATTTT.

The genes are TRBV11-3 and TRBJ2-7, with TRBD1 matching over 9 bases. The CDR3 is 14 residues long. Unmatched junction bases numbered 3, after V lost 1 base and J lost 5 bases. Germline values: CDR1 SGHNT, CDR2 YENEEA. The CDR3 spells CASSLGDRDDEQYF. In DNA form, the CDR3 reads TGTGCCAGCAGCTTAGGGGACAGGGACGACGAGCAGTACTTC.

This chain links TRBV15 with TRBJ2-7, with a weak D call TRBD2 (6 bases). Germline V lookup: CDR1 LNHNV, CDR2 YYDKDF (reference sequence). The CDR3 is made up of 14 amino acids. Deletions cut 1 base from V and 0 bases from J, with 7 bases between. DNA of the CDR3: TGTGCCACCAGCAGAGTTAGCGGCTCCTACGAGCAGTACTTC. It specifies CATSRVSGSYEQYF. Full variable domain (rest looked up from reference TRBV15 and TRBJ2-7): DAMVIQNPRYQVTQFGKPVTLSCSQTLNHNVMYWYQQKSSQAPKLLFHYYDKDFNNEADTPDNFQSRRPNTSFCFLDIRSPGLGDTAMYLCATSRVSGSYEQYFGPGTRLTVT.

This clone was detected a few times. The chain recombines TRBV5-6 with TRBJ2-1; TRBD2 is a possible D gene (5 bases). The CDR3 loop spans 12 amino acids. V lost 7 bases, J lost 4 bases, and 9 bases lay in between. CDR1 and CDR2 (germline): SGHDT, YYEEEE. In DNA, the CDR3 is TGTGCCAGCGCGGGCCTTTACAATGAGCAGTTCTTC. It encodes CASAGLYNEQFF.

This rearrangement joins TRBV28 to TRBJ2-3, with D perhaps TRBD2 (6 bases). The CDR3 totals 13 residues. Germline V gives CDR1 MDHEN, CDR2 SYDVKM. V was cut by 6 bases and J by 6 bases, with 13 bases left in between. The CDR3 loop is CASSRAGGDTQYF. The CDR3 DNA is TGTGCCAGCAGCAGAGCTGGAGGGGATACGCAGTATTTT.

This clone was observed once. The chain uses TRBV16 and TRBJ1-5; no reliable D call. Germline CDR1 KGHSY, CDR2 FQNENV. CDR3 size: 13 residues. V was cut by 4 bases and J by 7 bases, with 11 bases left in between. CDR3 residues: CASSREPQQPQHF. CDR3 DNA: TGTGCCAGCAGCCGGGAGCCTCAGCAGCCCCAGCATTTT.

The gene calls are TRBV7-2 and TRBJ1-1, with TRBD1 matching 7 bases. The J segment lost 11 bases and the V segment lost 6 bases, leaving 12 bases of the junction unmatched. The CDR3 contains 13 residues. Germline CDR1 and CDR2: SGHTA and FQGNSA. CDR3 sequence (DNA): TGTGCCAGCAGTTCCCGAAGAACGGGACAGGCTTTCTTT. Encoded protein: CASSSRRTGQAFF.

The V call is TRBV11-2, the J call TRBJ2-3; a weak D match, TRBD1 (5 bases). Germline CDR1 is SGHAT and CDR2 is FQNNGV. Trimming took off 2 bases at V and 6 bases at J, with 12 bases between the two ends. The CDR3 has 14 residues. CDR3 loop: CASSLFMGLDTQYF. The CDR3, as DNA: TGTGCCAGCAGCTTATTCATGGGGCTCGATACGCAGTATTTT. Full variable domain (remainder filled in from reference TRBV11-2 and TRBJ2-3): EAGVAQSPRYKIIEKRQSVAFWCNPISGHATLYWYQQILGQGPKLLIQFQNNGVVDDSQLPKDRFSAERLKGVDSTLKIQPAKLEDSAVYLCASSLFMGLDTQYFGPGTRLTVL.

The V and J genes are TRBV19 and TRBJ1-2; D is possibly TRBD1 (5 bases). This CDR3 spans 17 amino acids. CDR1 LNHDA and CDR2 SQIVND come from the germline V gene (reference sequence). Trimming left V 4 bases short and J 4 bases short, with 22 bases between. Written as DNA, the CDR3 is TGTGCCAGTAGTAGGGGGGGTTATTCGCCCTCACTCTATGGCTACACCTTC. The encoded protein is CASSRGGYSPSLYGYTF.

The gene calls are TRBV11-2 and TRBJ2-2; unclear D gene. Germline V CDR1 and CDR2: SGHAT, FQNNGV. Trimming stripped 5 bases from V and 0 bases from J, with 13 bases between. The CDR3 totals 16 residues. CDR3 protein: CASSPQRVTNTGELFF. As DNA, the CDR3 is TGTGCCAGCAGCCCCCAGCGAGTTACGAACACCGGGGAGCTGTTTTTT. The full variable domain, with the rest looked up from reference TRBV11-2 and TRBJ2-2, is EAGVAQSPRYKIIEKRQSVAFWCNPISGHATLYWYQQILGQGPKLLIQFQNNGVVDDSQLPKDRFSAERLKGVDSTLKIQPAKLEDSAVYLCASSPQRVTNTGELFFGEGSRLTVL.

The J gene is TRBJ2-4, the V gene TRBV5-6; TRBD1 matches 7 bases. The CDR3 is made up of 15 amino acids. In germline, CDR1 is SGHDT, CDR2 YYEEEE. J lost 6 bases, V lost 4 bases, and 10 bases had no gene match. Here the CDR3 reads CASSRGQAYGNIQYF. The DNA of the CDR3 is TGTGCCAGCAGCCGAGGACAGGCCTATGGAAACATTCAGTACTTC.

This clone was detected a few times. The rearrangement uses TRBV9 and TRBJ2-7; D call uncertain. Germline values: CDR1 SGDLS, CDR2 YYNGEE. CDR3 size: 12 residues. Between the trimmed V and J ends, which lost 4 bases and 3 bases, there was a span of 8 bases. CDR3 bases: TGTGCCAGCAGCCCAGATAACTACGAGCAGTACTTC. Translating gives CASSPDNYEQYF.

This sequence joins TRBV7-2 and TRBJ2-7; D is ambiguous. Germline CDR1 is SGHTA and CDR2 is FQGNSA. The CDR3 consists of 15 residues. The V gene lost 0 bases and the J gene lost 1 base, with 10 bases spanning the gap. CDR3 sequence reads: CASSLARGSSYEQYF. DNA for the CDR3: TGTGCCAGCAGCTTAGCGAGAGGCAGTTCCTACGAGCAGTACTTC.

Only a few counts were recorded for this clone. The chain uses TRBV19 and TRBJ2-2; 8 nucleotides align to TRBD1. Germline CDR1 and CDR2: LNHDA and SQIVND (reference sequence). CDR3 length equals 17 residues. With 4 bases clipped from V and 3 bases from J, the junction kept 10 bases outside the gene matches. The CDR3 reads CASSNPRTGSYTGELFF. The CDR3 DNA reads TGTGCCAGTAGTAACCCCAGGACAGGGTCGTACACCGGGGAGCTGTTTTTT. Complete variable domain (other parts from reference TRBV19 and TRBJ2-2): DGGITQSPKYLFRKEGQNVTLSCEQNLNHDAMYWYRQDPGQGLRLIYYSQIVNDFQKGDIAEGYSVSREKKESFPLTVTSAQKNPTAFYLCASSNPRTGSYTGELFFGEGSRLTVL.

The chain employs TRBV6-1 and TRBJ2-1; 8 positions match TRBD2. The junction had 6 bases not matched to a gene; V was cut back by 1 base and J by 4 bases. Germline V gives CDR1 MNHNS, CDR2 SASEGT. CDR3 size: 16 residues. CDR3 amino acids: CASSEGSGGIYNEQFF. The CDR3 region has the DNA TGTGCCAGCAGTGAAGGGTCGGGAGGGATATACAATGAGCAGTTCTTC.

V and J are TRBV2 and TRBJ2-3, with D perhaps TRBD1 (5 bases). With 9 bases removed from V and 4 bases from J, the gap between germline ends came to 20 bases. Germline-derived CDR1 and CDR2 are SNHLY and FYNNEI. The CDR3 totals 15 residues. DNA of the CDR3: TGTGCCAGGAAAATTTCAGGGCTCGACGCAGATACGCAGTATTTT. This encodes CARKISGLDADTQYF.

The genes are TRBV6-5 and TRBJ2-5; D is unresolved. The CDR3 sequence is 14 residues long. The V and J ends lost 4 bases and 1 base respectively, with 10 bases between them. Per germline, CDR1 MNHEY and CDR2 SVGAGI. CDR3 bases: TGTGCCAGCAGTTCTCGACACGGCCAAGAGACCCAGTACTTC. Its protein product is CASSSRHGQETQYF.

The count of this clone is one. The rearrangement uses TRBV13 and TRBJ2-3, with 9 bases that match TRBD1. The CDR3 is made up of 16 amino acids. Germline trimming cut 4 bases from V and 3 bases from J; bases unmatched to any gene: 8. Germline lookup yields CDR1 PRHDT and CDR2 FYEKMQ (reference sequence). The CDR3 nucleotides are TGTGCCAGCAGCTCCGATTCGGACAGGGGAACAGATACGCAGTATTTT. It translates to CASSSDSDRGTDTQYF. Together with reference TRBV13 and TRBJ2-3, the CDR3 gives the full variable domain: AAGVIQSPRHLIKEKRETATLKCYPIPRHDTVYWYQQGPGQDPQFLISFYEKMQSDKGSIPDRFSAQQFSDYHSELNMSSLELGDSALYFCASSSDSDRGTDTQYFGPGTRLTVL.

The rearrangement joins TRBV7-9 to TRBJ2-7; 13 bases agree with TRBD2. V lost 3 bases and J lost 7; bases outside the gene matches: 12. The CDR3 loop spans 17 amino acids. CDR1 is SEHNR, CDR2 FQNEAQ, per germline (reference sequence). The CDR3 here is CASSFRPLAGGPPEQYF. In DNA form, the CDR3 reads TGTGCCAGCAGCTTTAGGCCACTAGCGGGAGGGCCGCCTGAGCAGTACTTC.

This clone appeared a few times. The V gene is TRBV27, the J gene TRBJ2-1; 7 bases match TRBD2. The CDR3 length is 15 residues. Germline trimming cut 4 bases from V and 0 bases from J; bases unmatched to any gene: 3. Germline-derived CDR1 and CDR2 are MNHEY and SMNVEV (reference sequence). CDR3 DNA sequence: TGTGCCAGCAGTTCACGCGGGAGCTCCTACAATGAGCAGTTCTTC. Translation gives CASSSRGSSYNEQFF.

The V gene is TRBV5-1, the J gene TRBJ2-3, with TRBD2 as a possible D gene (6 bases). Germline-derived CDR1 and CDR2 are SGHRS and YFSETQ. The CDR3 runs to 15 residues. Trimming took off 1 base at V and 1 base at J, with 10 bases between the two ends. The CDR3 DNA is TGCGCCAGCAGCTTGAACCCTAGCGGCACAGATACGCAGTATTTT. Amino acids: CASSLNPSGTDTQYF.

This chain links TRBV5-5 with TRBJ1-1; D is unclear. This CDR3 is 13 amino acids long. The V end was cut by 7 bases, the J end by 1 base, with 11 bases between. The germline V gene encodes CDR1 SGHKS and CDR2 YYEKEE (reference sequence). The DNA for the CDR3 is TGTGCCAGCGGCCATACAGCGAACACTGAAGCTTTCTTT. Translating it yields CASGHTANTEAFF.

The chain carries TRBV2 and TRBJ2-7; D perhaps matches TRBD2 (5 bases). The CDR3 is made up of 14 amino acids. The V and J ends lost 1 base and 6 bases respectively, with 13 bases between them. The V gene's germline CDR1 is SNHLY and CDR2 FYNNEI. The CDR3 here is CASSEGLAVSEQYF. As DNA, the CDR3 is TGTGCCAGCAGTGAAGGTCTAGCTGTATCCGAGCAGTACTTC. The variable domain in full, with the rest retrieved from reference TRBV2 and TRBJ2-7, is EPEVTQTPSHQVTQMGQEVILRCVPISNHLYFYWYRQILGQKVEFLVSFYNNEISEKSEIFDDQFSVERPDGSNFTLKIRSTKLEDSAMYFCASSEGLAVSEQYFGPGTRLTVT.